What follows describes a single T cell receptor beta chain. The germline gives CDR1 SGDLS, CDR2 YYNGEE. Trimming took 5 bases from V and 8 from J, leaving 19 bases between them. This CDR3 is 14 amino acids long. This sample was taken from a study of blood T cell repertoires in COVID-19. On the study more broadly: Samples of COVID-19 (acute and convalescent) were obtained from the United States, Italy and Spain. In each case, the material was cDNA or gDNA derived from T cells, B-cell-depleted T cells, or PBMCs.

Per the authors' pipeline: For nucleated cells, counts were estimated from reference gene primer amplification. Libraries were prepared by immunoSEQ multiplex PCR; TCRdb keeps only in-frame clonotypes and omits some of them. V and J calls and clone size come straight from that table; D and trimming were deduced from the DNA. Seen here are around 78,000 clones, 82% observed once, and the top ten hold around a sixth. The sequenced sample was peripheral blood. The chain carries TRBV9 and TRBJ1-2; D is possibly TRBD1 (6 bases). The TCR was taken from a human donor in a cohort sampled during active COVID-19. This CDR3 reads CASRDTGSVGGYTF. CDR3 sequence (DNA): TGTGCCAGCAGGGATACAGGGAGCGTAGGAGGCTACACCTTC.